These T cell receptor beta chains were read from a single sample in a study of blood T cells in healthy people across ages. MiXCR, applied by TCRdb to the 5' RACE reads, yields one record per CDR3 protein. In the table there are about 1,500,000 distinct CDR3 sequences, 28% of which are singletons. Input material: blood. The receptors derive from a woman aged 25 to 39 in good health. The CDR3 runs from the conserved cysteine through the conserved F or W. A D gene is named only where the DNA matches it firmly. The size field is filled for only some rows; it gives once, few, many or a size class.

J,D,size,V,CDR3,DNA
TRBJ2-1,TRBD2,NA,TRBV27,CASRPLRTSGVHSSYNEQFF,TGTGCCAGCAGACCCCTTCGGACTAGCGGGGTACATTCAAGCTACAATGAGCAGTTCTTC
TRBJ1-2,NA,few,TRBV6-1,CASSEAHPGGYGYTF,TGTGCCAGCAGTGAAGCGCACCCCGGAGGCTATGGCTACACCTTC
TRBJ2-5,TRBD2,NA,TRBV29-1,CSVQVATSGGARAQYF,TGCAGCGTTCAAGTGGCGACTAGCGGGGGGGCTCGGGCCCAGTACTTC
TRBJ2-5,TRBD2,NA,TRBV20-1,CSAREPLAGGETQYF,TGCAGTGCTAGAGAGCCGCTAGCGGGAGGTGAGACCCAGTACTTC
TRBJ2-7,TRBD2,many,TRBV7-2,CASSSTGTTSGEQYF,TGTGCCAGCAGCTCTACCGGGACTACGAGTGGCGAGCAGTACTTC
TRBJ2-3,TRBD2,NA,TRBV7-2,CASSFYGGASSTDTQYF,TGTGCCAGCAGCTTCTACGGGGGGGCGTCTAGCACAGATACGCAGTATTTT
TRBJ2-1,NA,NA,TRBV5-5,CASSLNINGQFF,TGTGCCAGCAGCTTGAACATTAATGGGCAGTTCTTC
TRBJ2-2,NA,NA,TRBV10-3,CAISPGPTGELFF,TGTGCCATCAGCCCGGGCCCCACCGGGGAGCTGTTTTTT
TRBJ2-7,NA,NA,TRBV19,CASSSPPDTYEQYF,TGTGCCAGTAGTTCTCCCCCGGACACCTACGAGCAGTACTTC
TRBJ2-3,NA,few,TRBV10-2,CASRTGTPSTDTQYF,TGCGCCAGCAGAACCGGGACACCCAGCACAGATACGCAGTATTTT
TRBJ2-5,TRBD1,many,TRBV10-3,CAISESGQQETQYF,TGTGCCATCAGTGAGTCGGGACAGCAAGAGACCCAGTACTTC
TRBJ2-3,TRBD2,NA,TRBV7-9,CASWAGATDTQYF,TGTGCCAGCTGGGCGGGAGCAACAGATACGCAGTATTTT
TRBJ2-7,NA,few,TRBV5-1,CASTFDSSASYEQYF,TGCGCCAGCACCTTTGACTCCTCGGCATCCTACGAGCAGTACTTC
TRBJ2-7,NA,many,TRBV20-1,CSARSALHSSAYEQYF,TGCAGTGCTAGGTCTGCTCTGCACAGCTCCGCATACGAGCAGTACTTC
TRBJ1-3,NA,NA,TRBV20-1,CSALRYSGNTIYF,TGCAGTGCCCTACGGTACTCTGGAAACACCATATATTTT
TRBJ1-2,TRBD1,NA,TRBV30,CAWTRDRDGYTF,TGTGCCTGGACCCGGGACAGGGATGGCTACACCTTC
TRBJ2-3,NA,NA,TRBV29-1,CSVRPRGNTDTQYF,TGCAGCGTTAGACCCCGGGGGAACACAGATACGCAGTATTTT
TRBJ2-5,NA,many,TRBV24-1,CATSDLAGETQYF,TGTGCCACCAGTGATTTAGCGGGAGAGACCCAGTACTTC
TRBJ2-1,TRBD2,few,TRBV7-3,CASSPRALTSGGAGEQFF,TGTGCCAGCAGCCCAAGGGCCCTAACTAGCGGGGGGGCGGGTGAGCAGTTCTTC
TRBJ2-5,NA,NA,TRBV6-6,CASSSASVYNEQYF,TGTGCCAGCAGTTCAGCTAGCGTATATAATGAGCAGTACTTC
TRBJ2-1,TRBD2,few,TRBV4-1,CASSQEGVGLAGGNNEQFF,TGCGCCAGCAGCCAAGAAGGGGTCGGACTAGCGGGGGGCAACAATGAGCAGTTCTTC
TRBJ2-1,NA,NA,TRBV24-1,CATSGQIGGEQFF,TGTGCCACCAGTGGCCAAATAGGGGGTGAGCAGTTCTTC
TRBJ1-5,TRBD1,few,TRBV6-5,CASSYVPQGGYSNQPQHF,TGTGCCAGCAGCTACGTCCCGCAGGGGGGCTATAGCAATCAGCCCCAGCATTTT
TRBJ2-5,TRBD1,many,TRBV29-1,CSVDAKEGAFEETQYF,TGCAGCGTTGACGCGAAAGAGGGGGCTTTCGAGGAGACCCAGTACTTC